What follows are 30 T cell receptor beta chains derived from one specimen sequenced in a study of T cells in Graves' hyperthyroidism and ophthalmopathy. Researchers took RNA transcripts and amplified the TCR beta CDR3 regions from them. First-round RT-PCR targeting the TCR CDR3 was performed with the HTBI primer set. TCRdb reanalysed the multiplex PCR reads using MiXCR and keeps one entry per CDR3 protein. The sample includes 300,000 to 350,000 distinct CDR3 sequences, around a sixth of them seen just once. The specimen was blood. These receptors all stem from a man between 25 and 39 years old with Graves' hyperthyroidism.

This clonotype has at least ten counts. The rearrangement uses TRBV6-1 and TRBJ2-7; 7 bases are a match to TRBD1. With 10 bases clipped from V and 2 bases from J, the junction kept 11 bases outside the gene matches. CDR1 and CDR2 from the germline V gene are MNHNS and SASEGT. CDR3 length: 14 amino acids. CDR3 nucleotide sequence: TGTGCCACCAAAAACAGGGGCATCCCCTACGAGCAGTACTTC. Amino acids: CATKNRGIPYEQYF.

V gene TRBV19 combines with J gene TRBJ1-1; perhaps TRBD1 as D (5 bases). The V gene's germline CDR1 is LNHDA and CDR2 SQIVND (reference sequence). This CDR3 region has 14 residues. V was shortened by 6 bases and J by 2 bases, with 13 bases between the two germline ends. In DNA form, the CDR3 reads TGTGCCAGTAGGGAAACAGGCTATAACACTGAAGCTTTCTTT. Translating gives CASRETGYNTEAFF.

The rearrangement uses TRBV6-2 or TRBV6-3 and TRBJ2-1, with 10 bases identical to TRBD1. Trimming took 4 bases from V and 4 from J; bases not matched to a gene: 16. The CDR3 consists of 19 residues. Germline assignment: CDR1 MNHEY and CDR2 SVGEGT. The CDR3 bases are TGTGCCAGCAGTTCTTCTAATCCCGGGACAGGGGTGAGGTACAATGAGCAGTTCTTC. It is translated as CASSSSNPGTGVRYNEQFF.

This clonotype was picked up many times. This rearrangement joins TRBV5-1 to TRBJ2-7, with 10 bases lining up with TRBD1. There are 15 residues in the CDR3. Germline V gene data show CDR1 as SGHRS and CDR2 as YFSETQ. Trimming at V came to 2 bases and at J to 6 bases, leaving 8 bases not matched to a gene. CDR3 in amino acids: CASSLATGGWGEQYF. The CDR3 nucleotides are TGCGCCAGCAGCTTAGCGACAGGGGGCTGGGGCGAGCAGTACTTC.

This clonotype has ten or more counts. This rearrangement joins TRBV28 to TRBJ2-5; unclear D gene. Trimming shortened V by 5 bases and J by 4 bases, and 8 bases separated the two germline ends. In germline, CDR1 is MDHEN, CDR2 SYDVKM. The CDR3 totals 12 residues. This CDR3 is CASSTSSETQYF. The CDR3 DNA is TGTGCCAGCAGTACCTCGTCAGAGACCCAGTACTTC. Full variable domain (rest looked up from reference TRBV28 and TRBJ2-5): DVKVTQSSRYLVKRTGEKVFLECVQDMDHENMFWYRQDPGLGLRLIYFSYDVKMKEKGDIPEGYSVSREKKERFSLILESASTNQTSMYLCASSTSSETQYFGPGTRLLVL.

This clonotype showed up just a few times. This chain joins TRBV7-2 and TRBJ1-2; maybe TRBD1 (5 bases). V was clipped by 11 bases and J by 2 bases, with 6 bases between them. The CDR3 sequence is 10 residues long. Germline CDR1 is SGHTA and CDR2 is FQGNSA. Here the CDR3 DNA reads TGTGCCGAGGGGAACTATGGCTACACCTTC. Its translation: CAEGNYGYTF.

Note on this clonotype: A much larger clone lies one base from this, so it may be a read error. The genes are TRBV20-1 and TRBJ2-5; the D gene is possibly TRBD1 (6 bases). Germline assignment: CDR1 DFQATT and CDR2 SNEGSKA (reference sequence). CDR3 length: 16 amino acids. CDR3 sequence: CSASALGSQGQETRYF. The DNA for the CDR3 is TGCAGTGCTAGCGCGCTCGGTTCACAGGGACAAGAGACCCGGTACTTC.

This clonotype came up many times. CDR3 nucleotides: TGTGCCAGCAGTTCAACAGGGACAACTAACTATGGCTACACCTTC. It translates to CASSSTGTTNYGYTF. This chain uses TRBV6-1 with TRBJ1-2; D perhaps matches TRBD1 (6 bases). The V end was cut by 5 bases, the J end by 0 bases, with 13 bases between. Germline V CDR1 and CDR2: MNHNS, SASEGT. This CDR3 comprises 15 residues.

At least ten counts were recorded for this clonotype. J is TRBJ1-2 and V is TRBV7-9; maybe TRBD1 (5 bases). The CDR3 has 12 amino acids. Looked up from germline, CDR1 is SEHNR and CDR2 is FQNEAQ (reference sequence). The V end lost 1 base, the J end lost 8 bases, and 8 bases lay between the germline ends. CDR3 sequence (DNA): TGTGCCAGCAGCTTAGGCGGGGACGGCTACACCTTC. The encoded protein is CASSLGGDGYTF.

This clonotype was detected many times. J is TRBJ2-7 and V is TRBV2; D uncertain. The V end was cut by 2 bases, the J end by 1 base, with 3 bases between. CDR3 length: 12 amino acids. Per germline, CDR1 SNHLY and CDR2 FYNNEI. The CDR3, as DNA: TGTGCCAGCAGTGAATCATCCTACGAGCAGTACTTC. Its protein is CASSESSYEQYF.

In this sample, this clonotype turned up once. Possible read error: a much larger clone is one base away. The chain is built from TRBV7-8 and TRBJ2-2; D possibly corresponds to TRBD2 (6 bases). Germline CDR1 and CDR2: SGHVS and FQNEAQ. The CDR3 has 15 residues. Trimming cost V 7 bases and J 3 bases, with 15 bases left between them. The CDR3, as DNA: TGTGCCAGCAAAGAGCGGGTACCGGACACCGGGGAGCTGTTTTTT. It yields the protein CASKERVPDTGELFF.

Regarding this clonotype: A read error may explain this, as a much larger clone is one base away. Since no conserved phenylalanine or tryptophan closes the CDR3, a read error is the likely cause. The rearrangement joins TRBV6-1 to TRBJ2-2; D is perhaps TRBD1 or TRBD2 (5 bases each). Germline V gives CDR1 MNHNS, CDR2 SASEGT. CDR3 length equals 15 residues. Trimming took 7 bases from V and 6 from J, leaving 18 bases between them. CDR3 in DNA: TGTGCCAGCACTCTAGCTACAGGACGAGCCGGGGAGCTGTTTTCT. This codes for CASTLATGRAGELFS.

This clonotype was observed many times. This chain joins TRBV7-3 and TRBJ2-7; D tentatively fits TRBD1 or TRBD2 (6 bases each). Germline V gene data show CDR1 as SGHTA and CDR2 as FQGTGA. The CDR3 covers 15 residues. The V gene lost 5 bases and the J gene lost 7 bases, with 21 bases spanning the gap. The CDR3 region has the DNA TGTGCCAGCAGCGCGGGTGGGGGGCTGTTGGGAGAGCAGTACTTC. Translating gives CASSAGGGLLGEQYF.

This clonotype was observed many times. V gene TRBV12-3 or TRBV12-4 combines with J gene TRBJ1-1, with D unclear. V was clipped by 6 bases and J by 3 bases, with 11 bases between them. This CDR3 region has 13 residues. CDR3 loop: CASSLQRYTEAFF. CDR3 nucleotides: TGTGCCAGCAGCCTTCAGCGTTACACTGAAGCTTTCTTT.

The chain links TRBV3-1 to TRBJ1-2; D may be TRBD1 (5 bases). In germline, CDR1 is LGHDT, CDR2 YNNKEL (reference sequence). Trimming took off 0 bases at V and 0 bases at J, with 11 bases between the two ends. CDR3 length: 16 residues. CDR3 loop: CASSQDRGRTNYGYTF. CDR3 sequence (DNA): TGTGCCAGCAGCCAAGATCGGGGCAGAACTAACTATGGCTACACCTTC.

This clonotype was recorded at least ten times. The V call is TRBV3-1, the J call TRBJ2-7; tentative D call: TRBD2 (5 bases). CDR1 LGHDT and CDR2 YNNKEL come from the germline V gene (reference sequence). The CDR3 runs to 17 residues. The V end was cut by 1 base, the J end by 3 bases, with 19 bases between. Here the CDR3 DNA reads TGTGCCAGCAGCCAAGCCATCCCGGGATTAAAGTACTACGAGCAGTACTTC. Its protein product is CASSQAIPGLKYYEQYF.

This clonotype was found a few times. This chain uses TRBV12-3 or TRBV12-4 with TRBJ2-1; D remains ambiguous. V lost 5 bases and J lost 15, with 14 bases in between. This CDR3 region has 11 residues. This CDR3 is CASSQTRELFF. The CDR3 nucleotides are TGTGCCAGCAGTCAAACCAGAGAATTGTTCTTC.

In this sample, this clonotype turned up many times. The chain joins TRBV18 to TRBJ1-1; D may be TRBD1 (5 bases). The germline V gene has CDR1 KGHSH and CDR2 LQKENI. This CDR3 has 15 amino acids. The germline V and J ends were trimmed by 0 bases and 1 base, with 9 bases remaining between them. In DNA, the CDR3 is TGTGCCAGCTCACCACCGTCCAGGGCGAACACTGAAGCTTTCTTT. Residues: CASSPPSRANTEAFF.

At least ten counts were recorded for this clonotype. The chain links TRBV11-2 to TRBJ1-2, with D possibly TRBD1 on 6 matching bases. With 3 bases removed from V and 8 bases from J, the gap between germline ends came to 16 bases. CDR3 size: 14 residues. From germline, CDR1 is SGHAT and CDR2 FQNNGV. CDR3 sequence (DNA): TGTGCCAGCAGCTTCACCCTAGCGGGGGCCGGCTACACCTTC. This translates into CASSFTLAGAGYTF.

The chain carries TRBV12-3 or TRBV12-4 and TRBJ2-2, with unresolved D. V shed 2 bases and J shed 0 bases, with 7 bases lying between them. This CDR3 contains 15 residues. The DNA for the CDR3 is TGTGCCAGCAGTTTAAGGATAACGAACACCGGGGAGCTGTTTTTT. This sequence encodes CASSLRITNTGELFF.

In this sample, this clonotype turned up a few times. The V call is TRBV6-5, the J call TRBJ2-1, with D perhaps assigned TRBD1 or TRBD2 (5 bases each). Germline lookup yields CDR1 MNHEY and CDR2 SVGAGI. This CDR3 is built from 15 residues. V was cut by 4 bases and J by 4 bases, with 14 bases left in between. CDR3 DNA: TGTGCCAGCAGTTTTGGGACCCAACTTTACAATGAGCAGTTCTTC. It translates to CASSFGTQLYNEQFF.

The DNA of the CDR3 is TGTGCCAGCAGCTTAGGGGCCGACATCGCAGATACGCAGTATTTT. Protein: CASSLGADIADTQYF. The chain recombines TRBV7-8 with TRBJ2-3; D gene ambiguous. Deletions cut 1 base from V and 4 bases from J, with 12 bases between. CDR1 SGHVS and CDR2 FQNEAQ come from the germline V gene. The CDR3 length is 15 residues.

This clonotype was counted many times. The chain couples TRBV2 to TRBJ2-7; possibly TRBD1 or TRBD2 for D (5 bases each). CDR1 SNHLY and CDR2 FYNNEI come from the germline V gene. This CDR3 region has 15 residues. Trimming removed 6 bases from V and 0 bases from J, with 15 bases in between. The DNA for the CDR3 is TGTGCCAGCAGCGGGGACCGGGCAGTCTCCTACGAGCAGTACTTC. Its protein product is CASSGDRAVSYEQYF.

To note about this clonotype: At one end, the junction sequence differs from germline, possibly due to a read error. This rearrangement joins TRBV12-3 or TRBV12-4 to TRBJ2-4; D unclear. CDR3 length equals 12 residues. CDR3 coding DNA: TGTGCCGGCAGTTTAGCCAAAAACATTCAGTACTTC. Translated, it gives CAGSLAKNIQYF.

This clonotype was detected many times. The CDR3 sequence is CASNGAGGELFF. CDR3 bases: TGTGCCAGCAATGGGGCGGGAGGGGAGCTGTTTTTT. V is TRBV27 and J is TRBJ2-2; possible D gene TRBD2, 6 bases. Per germline, CDR1 MNHEY and CDR2 SMNVEV (reference sequence). The germline V and J ends were trimmed by 7 bases and 8 bases, with 11 bases remaining between them. The CDR3 contains 12 residues.

This clonotype was seen many times. This chain connects TRBV28 to TRBJ2-7; D is possibly TRBD1 or TRBD2 (6 bases each). Germline CDR1 MDHEN, CDR2 SYDVKM. The CDR3 consists of 16 residues. V dropped 3 bases and J dropped 0 bases, with 15 bases sitting between them. The DNA of the CDR3 is TGTGCCAGCAGTTTGGGATGGGGGGCAAGCTCCTACGAGCAGTACTTC. This translates into CASSLGWGASSYEQYF.

This clonotype was observed a few times. V gene TRBV6-1 combines with J gene TRBJ2-5, with D possibly TRBD2 on 5 matching bases. V dropped 7 bases and J dropped 0 bases, with 12 bases sitting between them. CDR1 and CDR2 from the germline V gene are MNHNS and SASEGT. The CDR3 runs to 14 residues. CDR3 region: CASNPDGDQETQYF. CDR3 sequence (DNA): TGTGCCAGCAATCCGGACGGGGACCAAGAGACCCAGTACTTC.

The table lists this clonotype with many counts. The chain combines TRBV6-6 with TRBJ2-3; unclear D gene. Trimming removed 0 bases from V and 1 base from J, with 2 bases in between. CDR1 is MNHNY, CDR2 SVGAGI, per germline (reference sequence). CDR3 length: 13 residues. CDR3 region: CASSYSGTDTQYF. The CDR3 nucleotides read TGTGCCAGCAGTTACTCAGGCACAGATACGCAGTATTTT.

This clonotype occurred many times. The chain has TRBV25-1 and TRBJ2-1; TRBD1 might be the D (6 bases). V dropped 1 base and J dropped 9 bases, with 10 bases sitting between them. Germline V lookup: CDR1 MGHDK, CDR2 SYGVNS. The CDR3 has 13 amino acids. CDR3: CASSESGGTEQFF. In DNA, the CDR3 is TGTGCCAGCAGTGAATCTGGGGGCACTGAGCAGTTCTTC.

In this sample, this clonotype turned up many times. The rearrangement uses TRBV7-9 and TRBJ2-1, with TRBD1 matching over 7 bases. This CDR3 spans 17 amino acids. Per the germline V gene, CDR1 is SEHNR and CDR2 is FQNEAQ (reference sequence). V was pared by 1 base and J by 6 bases, with 12 bases of the junction left unmatched. In DNA, the CDR3 is TGTGCCAGCAGCTTAGTCGAGGGGGCGATTTTCCGCAATGAGCAGTTCTTC. Its protein product is CASSLVEGAIFRNEQFF.